This TCR beta chain is drawn from a study of T cells in pancreatic ductal adenocarcinoma. Selected pancreatic ductal adenocarcinoma patients had undergone surgery without neoadjuvant therapy. J gave up 0 bases and V 6 bases, and 8 bases lay outside the gene matches. This CDR3 contains 16 residues. CDR1 is KGHSH, CDR2 LQKENI, per germline. Broader study findings: Compared with tumor, blood showed more total productive templates and 6.5 to 10-fold more clonotypes. No significant tumor-blood clonality difference; means were about 0.1 and 0.07.

A word on this clone: What it binds is not known.

Repertoires were generated with immunoSEQ multiplex PCR, while TCRdb's copy carries only in-frame clones and drops some. Of over 10,000 clones in the sample, 86% were seen once. Specimen: PBMCs. The rearrangement joins TRBV18 to TRBJ1-5; 7 bases are shared with TRBD1. The sequence came from a human donor with pancreatic ductal adenocarcinoma. The CDR3 DNA sequence: TGTGCCAGCTCCCTACAGGGGACTTCTAGCAATCAGCCCCAGCATTTT. The encoded protein is CASSLQGTSSNQPQHF.